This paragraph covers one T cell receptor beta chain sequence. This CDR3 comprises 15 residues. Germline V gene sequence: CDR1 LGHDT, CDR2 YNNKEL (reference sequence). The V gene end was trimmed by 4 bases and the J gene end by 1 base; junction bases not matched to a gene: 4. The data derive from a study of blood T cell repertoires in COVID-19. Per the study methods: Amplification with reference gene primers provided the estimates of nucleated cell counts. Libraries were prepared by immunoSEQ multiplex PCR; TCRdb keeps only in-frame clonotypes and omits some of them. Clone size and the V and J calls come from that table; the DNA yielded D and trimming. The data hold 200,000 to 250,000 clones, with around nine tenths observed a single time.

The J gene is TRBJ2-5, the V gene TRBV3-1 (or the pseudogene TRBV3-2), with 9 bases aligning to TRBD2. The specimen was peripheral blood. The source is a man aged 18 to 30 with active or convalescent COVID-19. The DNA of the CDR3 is TGTGCCAGCAGCCTGACTAGCGGCGTCCAAGAGACCCAGTACTTC. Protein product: CASSLTSGVQETQYF.